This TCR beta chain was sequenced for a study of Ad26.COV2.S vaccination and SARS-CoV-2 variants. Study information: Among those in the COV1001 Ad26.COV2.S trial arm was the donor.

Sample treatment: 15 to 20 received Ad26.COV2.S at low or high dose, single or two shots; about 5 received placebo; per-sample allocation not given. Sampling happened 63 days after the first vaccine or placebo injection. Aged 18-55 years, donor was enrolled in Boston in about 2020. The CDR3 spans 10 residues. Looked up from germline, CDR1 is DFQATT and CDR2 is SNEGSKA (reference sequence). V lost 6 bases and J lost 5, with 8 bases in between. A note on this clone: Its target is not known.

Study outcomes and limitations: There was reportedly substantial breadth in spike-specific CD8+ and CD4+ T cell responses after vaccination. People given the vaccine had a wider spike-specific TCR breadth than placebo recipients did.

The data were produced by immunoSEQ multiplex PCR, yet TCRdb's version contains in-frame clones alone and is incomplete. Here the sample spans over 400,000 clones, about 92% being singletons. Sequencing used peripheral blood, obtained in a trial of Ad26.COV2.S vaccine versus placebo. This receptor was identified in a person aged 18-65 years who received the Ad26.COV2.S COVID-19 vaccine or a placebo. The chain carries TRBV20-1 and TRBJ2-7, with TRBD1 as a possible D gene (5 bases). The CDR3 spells CSAGQHEQYF. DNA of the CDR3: TGCAGTGCGGGGCAGCACGAGCAGTACTTC.